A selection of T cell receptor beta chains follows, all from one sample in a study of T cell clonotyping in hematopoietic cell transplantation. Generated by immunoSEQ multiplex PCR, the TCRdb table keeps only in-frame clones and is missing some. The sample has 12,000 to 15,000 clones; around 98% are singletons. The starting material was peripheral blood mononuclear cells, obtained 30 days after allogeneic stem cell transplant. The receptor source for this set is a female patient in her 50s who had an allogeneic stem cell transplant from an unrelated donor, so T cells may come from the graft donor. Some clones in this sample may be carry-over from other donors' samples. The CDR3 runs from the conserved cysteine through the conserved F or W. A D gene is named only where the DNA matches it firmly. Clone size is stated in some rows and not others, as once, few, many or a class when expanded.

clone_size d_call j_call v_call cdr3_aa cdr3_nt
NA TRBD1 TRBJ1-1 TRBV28 CASHTRQGALNTEAFF TGTGCCAGTCATACAAGGCAGGGGGCATTGAACACTGAAGCTTTCTTT
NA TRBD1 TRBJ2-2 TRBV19 CASSIFRGQGLAGELFF TGTGCCAGTAGTATATTCCGGGGACAGGGGTTGGCCGGGGAGCTGTTTTTT
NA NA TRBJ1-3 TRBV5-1 CASSLAILGSGNTIYF TGCGCCAGCAGCTTGGCCATTTTAGGGTCTGGAAACACCATATATTTT
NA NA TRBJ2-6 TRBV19 CASSSRGYSGANVLTF TGTGCCAGTAGTTCCAGGGGATATTCTGGGGCCAACGTCCTGACTTTC
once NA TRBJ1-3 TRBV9 CASSVRAGTYSGNTIYF TGTGCCAGCAGCGTACGGGCAGGGACCTACTCTGGAAACACCATATATTTT
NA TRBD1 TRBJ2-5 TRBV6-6 CASSQIGTDLGKTQYF TGTGCCAGCAGCCAAATCGGGACAGACTTGGGGAAGACCCAGTACTTC
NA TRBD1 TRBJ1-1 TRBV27 CASSLQGAEAFF TGTGCCAGCAGTTTACAGGGGGCTGAAGCTTTCTTT
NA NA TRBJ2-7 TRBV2 CASLDKHYEQYF TGTGCCAGTTTGGACAAACACTACGAGCAGTACTTC
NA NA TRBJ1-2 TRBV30 CALGGNYGYTF TGTGCATTAGGGGGTAACTATGGCTACACCTTC
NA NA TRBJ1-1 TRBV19 CASSIKGNTEAFF TGTGCCAGTAGTATCAAGGGTAACACTGAAGCTTTCTTT
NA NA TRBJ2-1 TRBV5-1 CASSRSAVLDGPSFF TGCGCCAGCAGCCGATCCGCGGTTCTTGACGGGCCTTCGTTCTTC
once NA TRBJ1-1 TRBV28 CASSKGVGTALTFF TGTGCCAGCAGTAAGGGAGTCGGGACCGCTTTAACTTTCTTT
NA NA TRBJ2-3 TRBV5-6 CASTMGNTDTQYF TGTGCCAGCACCATGGGGAACACAGATACGCAGTATTTT
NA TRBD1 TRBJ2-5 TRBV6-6 CASSYSTGTGRETQYF TGTGCCAGCAGTTACTCGACCGGGACAGGGAGGGAGACCCAGTACTTC
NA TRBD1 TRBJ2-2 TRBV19 CASGTGGAGELFF TGTGCCAGTGGTACAGGGGGTGCCGGGGAGCTGTTTTTT
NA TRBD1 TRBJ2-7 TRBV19 CASRGQVDSYEQYF TGTGCCAGTAGGGGACAGGTGGACTCCTACGAGCAGTACTTC
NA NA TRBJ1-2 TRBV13 CASSLEGSNYGYTF TGTGCCAGCAGCTTAGAGGGCAGTAACTATGGCTACACCTTC
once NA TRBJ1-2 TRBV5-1 CASSWGAERGYTF TGCGCCAGCAGCTGGGGAGCCGAGCGGGGCTACACCTTC
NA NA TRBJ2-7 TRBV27 CASLPAGQGLNEQYF TGTGCCAGTCTCCCGGCTGGCCAGGGTTTGAACGAGCAGTACTTC
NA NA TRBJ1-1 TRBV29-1 CSVPGGKEAFF TGCAGCGTCCCCGGGGGGAAGGAAGCTTTCTTT
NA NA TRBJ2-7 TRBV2 CASSVNGRTYSYEQYF TGTGCCAGCAGTGTGAACGGGCGAACTTACTCCTACGAGCAGTACTTC